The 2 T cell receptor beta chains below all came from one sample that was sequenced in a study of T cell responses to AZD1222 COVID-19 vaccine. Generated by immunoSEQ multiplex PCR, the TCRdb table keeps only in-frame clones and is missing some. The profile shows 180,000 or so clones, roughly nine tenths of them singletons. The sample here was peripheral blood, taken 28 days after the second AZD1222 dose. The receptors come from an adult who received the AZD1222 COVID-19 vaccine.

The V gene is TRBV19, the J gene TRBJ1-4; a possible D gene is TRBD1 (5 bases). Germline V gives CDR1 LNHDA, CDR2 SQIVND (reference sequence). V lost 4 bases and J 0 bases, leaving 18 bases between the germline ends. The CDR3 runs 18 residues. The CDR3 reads CASSNRAIRGATNEKLFF. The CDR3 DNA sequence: TGTGCCAGTAGTAACCGGGCCATTAGGGGTGCAACTAATGAAAAACTGTTTTTT.

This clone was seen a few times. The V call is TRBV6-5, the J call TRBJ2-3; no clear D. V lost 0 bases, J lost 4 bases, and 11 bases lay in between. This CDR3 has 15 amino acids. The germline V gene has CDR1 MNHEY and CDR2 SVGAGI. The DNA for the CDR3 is TGTGCCAGCAGTTACTCGTTCGTAAGGCCAGATACGCAGTATTTT. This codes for CASSYSFVRPDTQYF.